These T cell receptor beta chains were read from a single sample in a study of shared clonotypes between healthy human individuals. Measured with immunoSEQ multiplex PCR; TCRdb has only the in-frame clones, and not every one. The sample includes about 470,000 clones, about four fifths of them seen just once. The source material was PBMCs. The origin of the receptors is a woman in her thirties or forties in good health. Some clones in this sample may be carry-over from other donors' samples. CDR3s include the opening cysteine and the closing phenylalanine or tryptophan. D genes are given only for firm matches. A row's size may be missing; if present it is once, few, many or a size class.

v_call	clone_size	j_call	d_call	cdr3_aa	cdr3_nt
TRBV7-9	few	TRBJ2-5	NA	CASSWETLQETQYF	TGTGCCAGCAGCTGGGAGACTCTCCAAGAGACCCAGTACTTC
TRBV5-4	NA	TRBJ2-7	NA	CASSLSPGSSYEQYF	TGTGCCAGCAGCTTGTCCCCGGGGAGCTCCTACGAGCAGTACTTC
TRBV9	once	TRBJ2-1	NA	CASSLSGIPSYNEQFF	TGTGCCAGCAGCCTATCGGGCATCCCCTCCTACAATGAGCAGTTCTTC
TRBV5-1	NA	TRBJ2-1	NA	CASRGSVSYNEQFF	TGCGCCAGCAGGGGGAGCGTTTCCTACAATGAGCAGTTCTTC
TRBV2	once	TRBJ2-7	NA	CAILEGAYEQYF	TGTGCCATCCTGGAGGGGGCCTACGAGCAGTACTTC
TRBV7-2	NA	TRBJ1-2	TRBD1	CASSPHPGQGTYGYTF	TGTGCCAGCAGCCCTCATCCGGGACAGGGGACGTACGGCTACACCTTC
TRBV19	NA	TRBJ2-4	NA	CASSIVAGTDIQYF	TGTGCCAGTAGTATAGTTGCAGGGACGGACATTCAGTACTTC
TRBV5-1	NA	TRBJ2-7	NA	CASMDSSYEQYF	TGCGCCAGTATGGACAGCTCCTACGAGCAGTACTTC
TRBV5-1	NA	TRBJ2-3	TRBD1	CASSDSGTDEADTQYF	TGCGCCAGCAGCGACTCCGGGACAGACGAGGCAGATACGCAGTATTTT
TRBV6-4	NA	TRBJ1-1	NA	CASSYDRNTEAFF	TGTGCCAGCAGTTACGACAGGAACACTGAAGCTTTCTTT
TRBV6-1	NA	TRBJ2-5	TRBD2	CASSHTGTSEETQYF	TGTGCCAGCAGTCACACCGGGACTAGCGAAGAGACCCAGTACTTC
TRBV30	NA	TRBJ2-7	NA	CAWSWLNSYEQYF	TGTGCCTGGAGCTGGCTTAACTCCTACGAGCAGTACTTC
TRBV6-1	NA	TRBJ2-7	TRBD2	CASSETAGGPSYEQYF	TGTGCCAGCAGTGAAACGGCGGGAGGGCCTTCCTACGAGCAGTACTTC
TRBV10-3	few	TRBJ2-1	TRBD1	CATGQGTNEQFF	TGTGCCACCGGACAGGGTACCAATGAGCAGTTCTTC
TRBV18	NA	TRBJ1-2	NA	CASSPGAGNYGYTF	TGTGCCAGCTCACCGGGGGCAGGGAACTATGGCTACACCTTC
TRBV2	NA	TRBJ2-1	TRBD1	CASSLQGAFNEQFF	TGTGCCAGCAGTCTACAGGGGGCGTTCAATGAGCAGTTCTTC
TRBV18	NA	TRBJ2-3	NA	CASSPRGQGWVIGTDTQYF	TGTGCCAGCTCACCACGGGGCCAGGGGTGGGTCATCGGCACAGATACGCAGTATTTT
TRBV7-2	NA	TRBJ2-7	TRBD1	CASSFPDREAYEQYF	TGTGCCAGCAGCTTTCCGGACAGGGAGGCCTACGAGCAGTACTTC
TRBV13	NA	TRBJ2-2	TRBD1	CASSNRQGRTGELFF	TGTGCCAGCAGCAACCGACAGGGGCGCACCGGGGAGCTGTTTTTT
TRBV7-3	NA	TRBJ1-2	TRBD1	CASSQTGGAYGYTF	TGTGCCAGCAGCCAGACAGGGGGCGCGTATGGCTACACCTTC
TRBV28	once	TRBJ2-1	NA	CAASGNYNEQFF	TGTGCCGCTTCCGGGAACTACAATGAGCAGTTCTTC
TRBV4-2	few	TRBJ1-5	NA	CASSQDGQGNQPQHF	TGTGCCAGCAGCCAAGATGGTCAGGGTAATCAGCCCCAGCATTTT
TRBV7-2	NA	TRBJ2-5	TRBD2	CASRSTSGIETQYF	TGTGCCAGCAGGTCGACTAGCGGGATTGAGACCCAGTACTTC
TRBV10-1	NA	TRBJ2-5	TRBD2	CASYNRGGGTQYF	TGCGCCAGCTATAACAGAGGCGGGGGGACCCAGTACTTC
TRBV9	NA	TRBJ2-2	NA	CASSVGSGGTGELFF	TGTGCCAGCAGCGTAGGGTCAGGAGGTACCGGGGAGCTGTTTTTT
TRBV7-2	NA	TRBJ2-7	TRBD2	CASRSASGAPGEQYF	TGTGCCAGCAGATCGGCGAGCGGGGCCCCGGGAGAGCAGTACTTC
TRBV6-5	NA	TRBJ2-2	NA	CASTPRPGAAGELFF	TGTGCCAGCACCCCCAGGCCGGGCGCGGCCGGGGAGCTGTTTTTT
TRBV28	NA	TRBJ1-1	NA	CASSLRQEVGEAFF	TGTGCCAGCAGTTTAAGACAGGAGGTTGGTGAAGCTTTCTTT
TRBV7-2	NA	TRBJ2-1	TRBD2	CASSFGLAGTEQFF	TGTGCCAGCAGCTTCGGACTAGCGGGGACTGAGCAGTTCTTC
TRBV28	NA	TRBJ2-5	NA	CASSFFRGRLQETQYF	TGTGCCAGCAGTTTTTTCAGGGGCCGACTTCAAGAGACCCAGTACTTC
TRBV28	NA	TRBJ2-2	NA	CASSFHGTGELFF	TGTGCCAGCAGTTTTCACGGCACCGGGGAGCTGTTTTTT
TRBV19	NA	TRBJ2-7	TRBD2	CASRKSGMLLYEQYF	TGTGCCAGTAGGAAAAGCGGGATGCTACTATACGAGCAGTACTTC
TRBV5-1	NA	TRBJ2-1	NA	CASSLDVQGTYNEQFF	TGCGCCAGCAGCTTGGATGTACAGGGTACCTACAATGAGCAGTTCTTC
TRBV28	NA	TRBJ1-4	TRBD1	CASRRTGGFYEKLFF	TGTGCCAGCAGGCGGACAGGAGGATTCTACGAAAAACTGTTTTTT
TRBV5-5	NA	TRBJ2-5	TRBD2	CASSSSTKREEETQYF	TGTGCCAGCAGCTCCTCCACTAAGCGGGAGGAAGAGACCCAGTACTTC
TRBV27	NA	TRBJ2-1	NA	CASRRIGNEQFF	TGTGCCAGCAGAAGAATAGGCAATGAGCAGTTCTTC
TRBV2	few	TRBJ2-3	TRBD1	CASSEARGDTQYF	TGTGCCAGCAGTGAAGCCAGGGGGGATACGCAGTATTTT
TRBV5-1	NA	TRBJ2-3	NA	CASSLASASGVQYF	TGCGCCAGCAGCTTGGCCAGCGCCTCTGGGGTCCAGTATTTT
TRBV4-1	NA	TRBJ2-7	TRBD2	CASSQREAGVREQYF	TGCGCCAGCAGCCAACGAGAAGCGGGAGTTCGCGAGCAGTACTTC
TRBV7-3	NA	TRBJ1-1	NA	CASSSQMNTEAFF	TGTGCCAGCAGCTCACAGATGAACACTGAAGCTTTCTTT
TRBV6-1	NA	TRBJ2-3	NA	CASSGIGQGIDTQYF	TGTGCCAGCAGTGGAATTGGGCAGGGGATAGATACGCAGTATTTT
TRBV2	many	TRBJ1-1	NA	CASINGGDTEAFF	TGTGCCAGCATTAATGGGGGAGACACTGAAGCTTTCTTT
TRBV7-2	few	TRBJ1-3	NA	CASSLIRGGSGNTIYF	TGTGCCAGCAGCCTAATACGGGGGGGGTCTGGAAACACCATATATTTT
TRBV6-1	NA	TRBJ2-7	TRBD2	CASSEGAPGLAYEQYF	TGTGCCAGCAGTGAAGGGGCACCGGGACTAGCGTACGAGCAGTACTTC
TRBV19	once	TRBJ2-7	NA	CASSSGSYEQYF	TGTGCCAGTAGTTCGGGCTCCTACGAGCAGTACTTC
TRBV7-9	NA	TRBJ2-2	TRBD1	CASSLNRGGGELFF	TGTGCCAGCAGCTTGAACAGGGGTGGCGGGGAGCTGTTTTTT
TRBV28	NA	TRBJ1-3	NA	CASRAGTTGNTIYF	TGTGCCAGCAGAGCCGGGACAACAGGAAACACCATATATTTT
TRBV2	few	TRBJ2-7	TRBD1	CASSEGGTGGHEQYF	TGTGCCAGCAGTGAAGGAGGGACAGGGGGACACGAGCAGTACTTC
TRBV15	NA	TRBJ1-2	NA	CATSRDSGTQPTF	TGTGCCACCAGCAGAGATAGCGGGACCCAGCCCACCTTC
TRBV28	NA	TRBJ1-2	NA	CASSLRTLYGYTF	TGTGCCAGCAGTTTAAGGACTCTCTATGGCTACACCTTC
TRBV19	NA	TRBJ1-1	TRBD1	CASKVPGQGPRAEAFF	TGTGCCAGTAAAGTCCCGGGACAGGGACCAAGGGCTGAAGCTTTCTTT
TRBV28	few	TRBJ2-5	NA	CASTRGDQETQYF	TGTGCCAGCACTAGGGGAGACCAAGAGACCCAGTACTTC
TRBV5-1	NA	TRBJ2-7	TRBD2	CASSLASGSYEQYF	TGCGCCAGCAGCTTGGCTAGCGGGAGTTACGAGCAGTACTTC
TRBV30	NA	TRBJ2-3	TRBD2	CAWGGEYGDTQYF	TGTGCCTGGGGGGGGGAGTACGGAGATACGCAGTATTTT
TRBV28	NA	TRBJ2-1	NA	CASCQASSYNEQFF	TGTGCCAGCTGTCAGGCTTCATCCTACAATGAGCAGTTCTTC
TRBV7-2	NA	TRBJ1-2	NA	CASSRAVWDGYTF	TGTGCCAGCAGCCGGGCGGTTTGGGATGGCTACACCTTC
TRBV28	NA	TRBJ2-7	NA	CASSTPGDHSYEQYF	TGTGCCAGCAGCACGCCCGGTGATCACTCGTACGAGCAGTACTTC
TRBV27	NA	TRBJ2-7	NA	CASSLAITGFEQYF	TGTGCCAGCAGTTTAGCGATTACAGGGTTCGAGCAGTACTTC